The subject of this entry is one T cell receptor beta chain. The antigen remains undetermined. This CDR3 contains 14 residues. J gave up 7 bases and V 5 bases, and 5 bases lay outside the gene matches. Germline CDR1 is MGHDK and CDR2 is SYGVNS. These data are taken from a study of radiation and T cells in renal cell carcinoma. Broader study findings: Baseline intratumoral clonotype presence is unknown without pretreatment biopsies.

Indicated time point: blood 2 weeks post-SBRT. The sample's treatment: 15 Gy SBRT to primary tumor, nephrectomy 4 weeks later. Serial blood draws occurred at baseline and 2 and 4 weeks post-SBRT. Profiled with immunoSEQ multiplex PCR; TCRdb holds only in-frame clones, not every one. The data hold some 120,000 clones, with roughly four fifths observed a single time. The TCR comes from a woman between 55 and 75 years old with renal cell carcinoma. This specimen consisted of blood, obtained from a patient whose treatment included radiotherapy and nephrectomy. The genes are TRBV25-1 and TRBJ1-6, with TRBD1 matching 7 bases. CDR3 in amino acids: CASSQTGFNSPLHF. The CDR3 nucleotides are TGTGCCAGCAGTCAGACAGGGTTCAATTCACCCCTCCACTTT.